This T cell receptor (beta chain) was recorded in a study of blood T cell repertoires in COVID-19. Study details: The samples span acute and convalescent COVID-19 from the United States, Italy and Spain.

The CDR3 runs to 15 residues. The ends were cut back, 4 bases at V and 7 bases at J, with 17 bases in the middle. Germline assignment: CDR1 SGHRS and CDR2 YFSETQ. This clone has just a few counts. In the original analysis: Amplification of reference gene primers was used by the study to estimate nucleated cell counts. Repertoires were generated with immunoSEQ multiplex PCR, while TCRdb's copy carries only in-frame clones and drops some. V, J and clone size reflect that table, while D and trimming were determined from the DNA. Of around 240,000 clones listed, 70% to 90% were seen once; the top ten hold approximately 0.89%.

Sequenced: peripheral blood. This sequence was found in a man aged 35-49 years with acute or convalescent COVID-19. This sequence joins TRBV5-1 and TRBJ1-4; TRBD1 is a possible D gene (5 bases). CDR3 sequence reads: CASSERQPQGEKLFF. CDR3 coding DNA: TGCGCCAGCAGCGAAAGACAGCCGCAGGGTGAAAAACTGTTTTTT.